This TCR beta chain was obtained from a study of T cells in women clearing cervical HPV infection. Study-level background: Women with histologically confirmed HPV16-related CIN3 or worse, 2 with invasive cancer, served as cases. Controls were women whose single incident HPV16 infection cleared within 12 months without precancer or cancer. Study-level results: Unknown T-cell numbers per sample may underlie the richness differences.

By frequency, this clone registers medium-sized. Its specificity is unknown. The sequenced fragment ends 3 residues before the CDR3 boundary, so the rest is inferred from the germline J gene. The V end lost 2 bases, the J end lost 2 bases, and 8 bases lay between the germline ends. From germline, CDR1 is MNHNS and CDR2 SASEGT. The CDR3 runs to 14 residues. Produced via immunoSEQ multiplex PCR; TCRdb's table is partial and in-frame only. The sample table includes about 28,000 clones. Source material: blood buffy coat. The gene calls are TRBV6-1 and TRBJ2-3; D gene ambiguous. The sequence derives from a woman aged 18 to 75 with a cervical HPV16 infection that either progressed to CIN3+ or cleared (not recorded which). CDR3 DNA, as far as it was read: TGTGCCAGCAGTGAAATCCGGGTCACAGATACG. This codes for CASSEIRVTDT. The whole CDR3 protein is CASSEIRVTDTQYF.